This T cell receptor (beta chain) was recorded in a study of naive and memory T cell subsets. Study-level points and caveats: In CD4 and CD8 cells, diversity dropped from naive through EMRA. Naive repertoires, especially CD8, held a few larger clonotypes, possibly memory cells re-expressing CD45RA. Each distinct alpha or beta sequence counts as one clonotype. In naive cells, over 85% of TCR sequences were seen only once.

An equimolar mix of two oligonucleotides served as the beta constant-region primer for TRBC1 and TRBC2. The ligated cDNA underwent four PCR rounds using SP2 and nested alpha and beta constant-region primers. TCRdb reprocessed the UMI-ligation and nested PCR reads with MiXCR, giving one entry per CDR3 protein. The sample carries 130,000 to 150,000 distinct CDR3 sequences, approximately 22% recorded once. Cells stained for CD3, CD4, CD8, CD45RA and CD27 were sorted into four subsets. Turning to this clonotype: Its specificity is not known.

The receptor was isolated from a human donor in good health. Material: naive CD4+ T cells from blood.

This chain's CDR3 is CASSFIGISDNEQFF. The CDR3 DNA reads as TGTGCCAGCAGTTTCATCGGAATCTCGGACAATGAGCAGTTCTTC. The genes are TRBV27 and TRBJ2-1, with D uncertain. The V gene lost 3 bases and the J gene lost 5 bases, with 14 bases spanning the gap. This CDR3 has 15 residues. Germline V lookup: CDR1 MNHEY, CDR2 SMNVEV (reference sequence).